The 4 T cell receptor beta chains reported below all come from one sample, sequenced in a study of control samples from healthy donors and cancer patients. Sequencing used immunoSEQ multiplex PCR; TCRdb keeps in-frame clones, though not all of them. In the table there are about 89,000 clones, about nine tenths of which are singletons. The sequencing sample was made of blood. These receptors all come from a man aged 25-45 years in good health.

The chain carries TRBV15 and TRBJ1-2; maybe TRBD1 (5 bases). Trimming stripped 3 bases from V and 0 bases from J, with 17 bases between. The CDR3 covers 17 residues. Germline CDR1 reads LNHNV; CDR2 reads YYDKDF (reference sequence). CDR3 DNA: TGTGCCACCAGCAGTGCACCGGGACGGGGAGCTAACTATGGCTACACCTTC. This encodes CATSSAPGRGANYGYTF.

The chain has TRBV28 and TRBJ1-5; D uncertain. The V and J ends lost 5 bases and 6 bases respectively, with 11 bases between them. The CDR3 has 13 residues. Germline assignment: CDR1 MDHEN and CDR2 SYDVKM. As DNA, the CDR3 is TGTGCCAGCAGTGAGGGTCTCCGTCAGCCCCAGCATTTT. This codes for CASSEGLRQPQHF.

The rearrangement uses TRBV5-1 and TRBJ2-6; D is unclear. V gave up 1 base and J gave up 0 bases, with 2 bases separating them. The germline V gene has CDR1 SGHRS and CDR2 YFSETQ. The CDR3 is made up of 14 amino acids. CDR3 DNA sequence: TGCGCCAGCAGCTTGTTCTCTGGGGCCAACGTCCTGACTTTC. Translating it yields CASSLFSGANVLTF. The variable domain in full, completed from reference TRBV5-1 and TRBJ2-6, reads KAGVTQTPRYLIKTRGQQVTLSCSPISGHRSVSWYQQTPGQGLQFLFEYFSETQRNKGNFPGRFSGRQFSNSRSEMNVSTLELGDSALYLCASSLFSGANVLTFGAGSRLTVL.

V is TRBV18 and J is TRBJ2-5; D may be TRBD2 (6 bases). Trimming left V 6 bases short and J 4 bases short, with 12 bases between. The length of the CDR3 is 13 residues. Germline assignment: CDR1 KGHSH and CDR2 LQKENI. The CDR3 DNA reads as TGTGCCAGCTCGACGGGACTGGGAGAGACCCAGTACTTC. It encodes CASSTGLGETQYF.